This TCR beta chain stems from a study of blood T cell repertoires in COVID-19. Germline-derived CDR1 and CDR2 are SGHDT and YYEEEE. The V gene lost 0 bases and the J gene lost 9 bases, with 19 bases spanning the gap. This CDR3 contains 17 residues. TCRdb keeps only in-frame clones here, not all; method: immunoSEQ multiplex PCR. Of about 200,000 clones in the sample, about 87% were seen once. Material: peripheral blood. The TCR comes from a man aged 55 to 70 with acute or convalescent COVID-19. The chain couples TRBV5-6 to TRBJ1-6; unclear D gene. This CDR3 is CASSLGHIKVDGSPLHF. CDR3 sequence (DNA): TGTGCCAGCAGCTTGGGACACATCAAGGTTGATGGTTCACCCCTCCACTTT.